This entry concerns a single T cell receptor (beta chain). These data are taken from a study of cytomegalovirus exposure and HLA in healthy donors. For the study at large: Out of about 170 million T cells, an earlier analysis found more than 95 million unique TCR beta sequences in total.

With 60 Vbeta and 13 Jbeta primers, the PCR was carried out. TCRdb's copy holds only in-frame clones and misses some; the assay was immunoSEQ multiplex PCR. The sample has approximately 72,000 clones, about four fifths seen once. The clonotype was recovered from a male donor in good health and CMV-seropositive. The material sequenced was PBMCs.

This chain's CDR3 is CAWSPFSGVPYEQYF. The CDR3 nucleotides read TGTGCCTGGAGCCCCTTTAGCGGGGTTCCCTACGAGCAGTACTTC. V usage is TRBV30 and J usage is TRBJ2-7; 8 bases map to TRBD2. The CDR3 runs to 15 residues. V was clipped by 3 bases and J by 2 bases; unmatched bases: 9. Per the germline V gene, CDR1 is GTSNPN and CDR2 is SVGIG (reference sequence). Together with reference TRBV30 and TRBJ2-7, the CDR3 gives the full variable domain: SQTIHQWPATLVQPVGSPLSLECTVEGTSNPNLYWYRQAAGRGLQLLFYSVGIGQISSEVPQNLSASRPQDRQFILSSKKLLLSDSGFYLCAWSPFSGVPYEQYFGPGTRLTVT.